This T cell receptor beta chain was sequenced in a study of T-cell reconstitution after alpha-beta-depleted transplantation in children. Unique molecular identifiers were incorporated during preparation of the TCRbeta library. TCRdb itself ran the PCR reads through MiXCR, one entry per CDR3 protein. The sample consists of hundreds of thousands of distinct CDR3 sequences, about 16% of them appearing once. The V end lost 5 bases, the J end lost 5 bases, and 18 bases lay between the germline ends. Germline CDR1 SGHVS, CDR2 FQNEAQ. CDR3 length: 15 amino acids. The source is a male patient aged 10 to 17 who had a stem cell transplant for acute lymphoblastic leukemia, so the T cells may come from the graft donor. The source material was PBMCs, mostly from graft donor cells, sampled 360 days after TCRalphabeta/CD19-depleted stem cell transplant. The genes are TRBV7-8 and TRBJ1-2, with D possibly matching TRBD1 (6 bases). The DNA for the CDR3 is TGTGCCAGCAGCCACTTGGACTCTCAGGGGTATGGCTACACCTTC. The encoded protein is CASSHLDSQGYGYTF.